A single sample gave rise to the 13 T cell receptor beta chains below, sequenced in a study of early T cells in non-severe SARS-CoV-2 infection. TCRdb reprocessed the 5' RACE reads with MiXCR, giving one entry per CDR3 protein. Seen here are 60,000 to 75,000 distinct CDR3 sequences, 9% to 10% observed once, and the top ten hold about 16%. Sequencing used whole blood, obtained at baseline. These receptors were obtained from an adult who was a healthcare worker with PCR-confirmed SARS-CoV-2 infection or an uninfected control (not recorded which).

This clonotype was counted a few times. The CDR3 nucleotides are TGTGCCAGCAGTGCCCGCTACGAGCAGTACTTC. This encodes CASSARYEQYF. The chain uses TRBV12-3 or TRBV12-4 and TRBJ2-7; D is unresolved. The CDR3 sequence is 11 residues long. With 5 bases removed from V and 3 bases from J, the gap between germline ends came to 5 bases.

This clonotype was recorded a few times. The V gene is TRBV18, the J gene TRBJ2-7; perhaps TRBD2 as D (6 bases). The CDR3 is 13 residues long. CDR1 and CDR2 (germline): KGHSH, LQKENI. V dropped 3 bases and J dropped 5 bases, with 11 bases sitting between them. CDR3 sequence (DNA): TGTGCCAGCTCACCCCCTTCTAGCGACGAGCAGTACTTC. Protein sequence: CASSPPSSDEQYF.

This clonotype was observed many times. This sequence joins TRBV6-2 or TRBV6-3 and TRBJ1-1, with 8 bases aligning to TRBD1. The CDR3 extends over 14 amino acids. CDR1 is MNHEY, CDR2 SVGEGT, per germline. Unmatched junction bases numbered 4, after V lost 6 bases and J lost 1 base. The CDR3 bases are TGTGCCAGCAGCCGACAGGGGCCGAACACTGAAGCTTTCTTT. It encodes CASSRQGPNTEAFF.

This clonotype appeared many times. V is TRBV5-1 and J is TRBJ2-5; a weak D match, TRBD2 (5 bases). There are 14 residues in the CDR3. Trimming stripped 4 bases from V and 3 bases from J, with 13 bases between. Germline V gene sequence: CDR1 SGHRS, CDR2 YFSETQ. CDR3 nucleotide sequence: TGCGCCAGCAGCCGGGGAGCAACGGAAGAGACCCAGTACTTC. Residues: CASSRGATEETQYF.

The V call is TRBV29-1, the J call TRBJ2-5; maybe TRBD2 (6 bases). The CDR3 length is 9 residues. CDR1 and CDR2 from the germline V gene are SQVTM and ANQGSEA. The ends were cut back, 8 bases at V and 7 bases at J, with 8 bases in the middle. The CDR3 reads CSFSGTQYF. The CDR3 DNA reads TGCAGCTTTAGCGGGACCCAGTACTTC.

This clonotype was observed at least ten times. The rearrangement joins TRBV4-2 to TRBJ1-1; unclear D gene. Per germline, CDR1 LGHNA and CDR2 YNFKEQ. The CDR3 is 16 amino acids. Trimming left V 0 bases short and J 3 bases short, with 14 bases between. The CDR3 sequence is CASSQDGTATYTEAFF. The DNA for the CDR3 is TGTGCCAGCAGCCAAGATGGCACAGCCACATACACTGAAGCTTTCTTT.

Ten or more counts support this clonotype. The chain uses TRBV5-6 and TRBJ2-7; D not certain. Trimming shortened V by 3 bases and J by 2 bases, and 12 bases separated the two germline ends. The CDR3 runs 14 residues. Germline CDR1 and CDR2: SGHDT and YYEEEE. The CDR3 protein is CASSSDVPPYEQYF. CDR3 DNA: TGTGCCAGCAGCTCAGATGTACCTCCCTACGAGCAGTACTTC. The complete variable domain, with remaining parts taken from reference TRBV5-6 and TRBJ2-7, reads DAGVTQSPTHLIKTRGQQVTLRCSPKSGHDTVSWYQQALGQGPQFIFQYYEEEERQRGNFPDRFSGHQFPNYSSELNVNALLLGDSALYLCASSSDVPPYEQYFGPGTRLTVT.

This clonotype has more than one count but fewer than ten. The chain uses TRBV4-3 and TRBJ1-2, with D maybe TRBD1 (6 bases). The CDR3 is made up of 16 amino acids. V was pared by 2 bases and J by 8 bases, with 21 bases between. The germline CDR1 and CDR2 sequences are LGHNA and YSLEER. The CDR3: CASSQTQIQGKRGYTF. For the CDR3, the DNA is TGCGCCAGCAGCCAAACCCAAATACAGGGTAAACGGGGCTACACCTTC.

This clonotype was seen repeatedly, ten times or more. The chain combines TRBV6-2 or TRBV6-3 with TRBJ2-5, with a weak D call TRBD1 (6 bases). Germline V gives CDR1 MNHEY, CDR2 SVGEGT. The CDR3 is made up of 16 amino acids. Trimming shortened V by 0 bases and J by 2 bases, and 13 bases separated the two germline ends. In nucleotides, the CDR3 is TGTGCCAGCAGTTACTCGTCCAGGGGATATCAAGAGACCCAGTACTTC. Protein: CASSYSSRGYQETQYF.

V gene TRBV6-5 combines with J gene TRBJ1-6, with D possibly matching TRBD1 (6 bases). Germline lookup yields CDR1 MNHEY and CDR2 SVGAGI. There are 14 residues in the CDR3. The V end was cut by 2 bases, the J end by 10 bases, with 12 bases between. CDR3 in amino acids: CASSYTGLGSPLHF. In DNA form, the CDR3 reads TGTGCCAGCAGTTACACAGGGTTGGGATCACCCCTCCACTTT.

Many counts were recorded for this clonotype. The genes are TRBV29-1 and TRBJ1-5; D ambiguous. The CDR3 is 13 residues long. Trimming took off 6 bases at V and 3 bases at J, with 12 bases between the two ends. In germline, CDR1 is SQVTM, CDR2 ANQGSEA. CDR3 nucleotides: TGCAGCGTCCAAGACCGCTACAATCAGCCCCAGCATTTT. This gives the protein CSVQDRYNQPQHF.

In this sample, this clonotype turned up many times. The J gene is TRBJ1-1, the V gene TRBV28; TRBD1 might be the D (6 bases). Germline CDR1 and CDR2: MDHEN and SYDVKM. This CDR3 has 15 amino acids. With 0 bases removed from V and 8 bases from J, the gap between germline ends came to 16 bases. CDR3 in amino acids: CASSLWDSGTPEAFF. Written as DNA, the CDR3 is TGTGCCAGCAGTTTATGGGATTCCGGGACACCCGAAGCTTTCTTT. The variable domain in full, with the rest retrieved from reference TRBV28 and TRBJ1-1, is DVKVTQSSRYLVKRTGEKVFLECVQDMDHENMFWYRQDPGLGLRLIYFSYDVKMKEKGDIPEGYSVSREKKERFSLILESASTNQTSMYLCASSLWDSGTPEAFFGQGTRLTVV.

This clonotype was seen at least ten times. The CDR3 sequence: CASSPSGQGNGYTF. DNA of the CDR3: TGTGCCAGCAGTCCATCGGGACAGGGAAATGGCTACACCTTC. The rearrangement uses TRBV27 and TRBJ1-2; 9 bases align to TRBD1. Looked up from germline, CDR1 is MNHEY and CDR2 is SMNVEV (reference sequence). V shed 5 bases and J 6 bases; nucleotides not matched to a gene: 7. This CDR3 comprises 14 residues.